The 9 T cell receptor beta chains given below trace back to one sample, sequenced in a study of T-cell memory formation after mild COVID-19. Using its own MiXCR run on the 5' RACE reads, TCRdb lists one record per CDR3 protein. The data hold 150,000 to 200,000 distinct CDR3 sequences, with about 14% observed a single time. Sequencing used PBMCs or a T cell subset sorted from them (not recorded which). Receptors were obtained from an adult woman who had mild COVID-19 (a few samples of this study predate the infection). Cell type and time point are not known.

There are many counts of this clonotype. The chain recombines TRBV15 with TRBJ2-2; D gene ambiguous. The germline CDR1 and CDR2 sequences are LNHNV and YYDKDF (reference sequence). The CDR3 has 15 residues. Trimming left V 3 bases short and J 2 bases short, with 10 bases between. In DNA, the CDR3 is TGTGCCACCAGCAGGTACAGAGGTAACACCGGGGAGCTGTTTTTT. This gives the protein CATSRYRGNTGELFF.

For this clonotype: An end of the junction does not agree with germline; a read error may underlie this. The chain carries TRBV12-3 or TRBV12-4 and TRBJ2-5; D perhaps matches TRBD2 (6 bases). The CDR3 spans 15 residues. CDR3 residues: CASSLSGAGRENQYF. In nucleotides, the CDR3 is TGTGCCAGCAGTTTGAGCGGAGCGGGCCGAGAGAACCAGTACTTC.

This rearrangement joins TRBV4-1 to TRBJ2-1; 11 bases map to TRBD2. Germline CDR1 is MGHRA and CDR2 is YSYEKL. The CDR3 runs to 15 residues. The junction had 1 base not matched to a gene; V was cut back by 3 bases and J by 3 bases. CDR3 protein: CASSQGLADYNEQFF. The CDR3 nucleotides are TGCGCCAGCAGCCAGGGACTAGCGGACTACAATGAGCAGTTCTTC.

This clonotype has a single count. The V call is TRBV7-9, the J call TRBJ2-1; 11 nucleotides match TRBD1. Trimming cost V 3 bases and J 1 base; bases outside gene matches: 8. The CDR3 sequence is 18 residues long. From germline, CDR1 is SEHNR and CDR2 FQNEAQ (reference sequence). The CDR3, as DNA: TGTGCCAGCAGCTTTTCTGGACAGGGGGCTGGGTCCTACAATGAGCAGTTCTTC. Protein sequence: CASSFSGQGAGSYNEQFF.

This chain links TRBV5-1 with TRBJ2-7; TRBD1 matches at 8 bases. Germline loops: CDR1 SGHRS, CDR2 YFSETQ. J gave up 2 bases and V 10 bases, and 2 bases lay outside the gene matches. The CDR3 has 11 residues. The CDR3 DNA reads as TGCGCCGGACAGGGTGCCTACGAGCAGTACTTC. This encodes CAGQGAYEQYF.

This clonotype was seen repeatedly, ten times or more. The rearrangement uses TRBV25-1 and TRBJ2-7; the D call may be TRBD1 or TRBD2 (5 bases each). The V end was cut by 0 bases, the J end by 6 bases, with 18 bases between. The CDR3 spans 16 residues. From germline, CDR1 is MGHDK and CDR2 SYGVNS. The CDR3 region is CASSEYTEGDLCEQYF. The CDR3 nucleotides read TGTGCCAGCAGTGAATATACAGAAGGGGACCTCTGCGAGCAGTACTTC.

This chain links TRBV2 with TRBJ2-2, with 8 bases matching TRBD1. Germline CDR1 and CDR2: SNHLY and FYNNEI. The junction had 3 bases not matched to a gene; V was cut back by 6 bases and J by 0 bases. The CDR3 is made up of 15 amino acids. In nucleotides, the CDR3 is TGTGCCAGCAGGCCAGGGGGCTCGAACACCGGGGAGCTGTTTTTT. Its translation: CASRPGGSNTGELFF.

This clonotype showed up just a few times. The chain recombines TRBV7-9 with TRBJ2-7, with TRBD2 matching over 10 bases. The J segment lost 0 bases and the V segment lost 5 bases, leaving 7 bases of the junction unmatched. The CDR3 consists of 16 residues. Germline CDR1 SEHNR, CDR2 FQNEAQ (reference sequence). The CDR3: CASSLGLAETSYEQYF. The CDR3 DNA follows: TGTGCCAGCAGCCTTGGACTAGCGGAAACCTCCTACGAGCAGTACTTC.

This clonotype was recorded a few times. The chain is built from TRBV27 and TRBJ2-1; 11 bases are a match to TRBD2. The CDR3 sequence is 15 residues long. From germline, CDR1 is MNHEY and CDR2 SMNVEV (reference sequence). V dropped 4 bases and J dropped 7; count of bases not matched to a gene: 6. The CDR3 nucleotides are TGTGCCAGCAGTTCCCTAGCGGGAGGTGGGAATGAGCAGTTCTTC. The encoded protein is CASSSLAGGGNEQFF.